This TCR beta chain was sequenced during a study of cytomegalovirus exposure and HLA in healthy donors. The PCR had 60 Vbeta and 13 Jbeta primers. Generated by immunoSEQ multiplex PCR, the TCRdb table keeps only in-frame clones and is missing some. The sample has roughly 80,000 clones; around 60% are singletons. CDR3 length: 13 amino acids. V dropped 3 bases and J dropped 4; count of bases not matched to a gene: 3. In germline, CDR1 is SGHDT, CDR2 YYEEEE. Regarding this clone: The antigen remains undetermined.

Study-wide results and caveats: Reports indicated that the classifier achieved high specificity and sensitivity in diagnosing cytomegalovirus status.

At sampling all donors were nominally healthy, likely with unrecorded immune exposures. The specimen sequenced was PBMCs. The clonotype comes from a male donor in good health and CMV-seropositive. J is TRBJ2-7 and V is TRBV5-6; 8 nucleotides align to TRBD1. Written as DNA, the CDR3 is TGTGCCAGCAGCTCTGACAGGGGATACGAGCAGTACTTC. It is translated as CASSSDRGYEQYF. The entire variable domain, with the rest obtained from reference TRBV5-6 and TRBJ2-7, is as follows: DAGVTQSPTHLIKTRGQQVTLRCSPKSGHDTVSWYQQALGQGPQFIFQYYEEEERQRGNFPDRFSGHQFPNYSSELNVNALLLGDSALYLCASSSDRGYEQYFGPGTRLTVT.